This TCR beta chain stems from a study of T cells in Graves' hyperthyroidism and ophthalmopathy. Study summary: Initial diagnosis, before any treatment, was when peripheral blood was collected.

Ten or more counts support this clonotype. Amplification yielded TCR beta CDR3 regions, with RNA transcripts as the source. A set of HTBI primers served as the primers for a first-round RT-PCR of the TCR CDR3. Each CDR3 protein gets one entry after TCRdb re-called the multiplex PCR reads with MiXCR. The data show around 200,000 distinct CDR3 sequences, about 15% seen once. Hyperthyroidism of Graves' type that showed no ophthalmopathy progression within 18 months was stable. Participants, patients aged 18 to 65, had newly diagnosed hyperthyroidism with a duration under 2 months. The PBMCs studied were ones that came from 10 ml fresh peripheral blood. V was clipped by 2 bases and J by 6 bases; unmatched bases: 8. This CDR3 contains 15 residues. Germline V gives CDR1 SGHRS, CDR2 YFSETQ.

The TCR sequence derives from a woman in her forties or fifties with Graves' hyperthyroidism. Sequenced: blood. The chain combines TRBV5-1 with TRBJ2-1; TRBD1 matches at 7 bases. The CDR3 DNA reads as TGCGCCAGCAGCTTCAACAGGGGAAGGGGCAATGAGCAGTTCTTC. Translating gives CASSFNRGRGNEQFF.